This passage covers 28 T cell receptor beta chains from one sample sequenced in a study of vaccination effects on CD4 cells after COVID-19. Antigen-specific CD4+ T cell clonotypes were called by their expansion after viral peptide-pool culture in ViraFEST. Culture lasted roughly eleven days before CD4+ T cell isolation. These receptors lack a known antigen. The method was immunoSEQ multiplex PCR; TCRdb's version includes in-frame clones alone and lacks a portion of them. The sample holds 10,000 to 13,000 clones, roughly 70% seen once. Sequencing used CD4+ T cells from PBMCs cultured with HCoV-229E spike peptides, obtained before COVID-19 vaccination. The receptors originated from a human donor who received a COVID-19 vaccine.

CDR3 in DNA: TGTGCCAGCAGCTTAGCGGGGCCAGCTTTCTTT. This encodes CASSLAGPAFF. The V gene is TRBV7-9, the J gene TRBJ1-1, with a weak D call TRBD1 (5 bases). The length of the CDR3 is 11 residues. The germline V and J ends were trimmed by 0 bases and 10 bases, with 6 bases remaining between them. Per the germline V gene, CDR1 is SEHNR and CDR2 is FQNEAQ (reference sequence). Filled out from reference TRBV7-9 and TRBJ1-1, the complete variable domain reads DTGVSQNPRHKITKRGQNVTFRCDPISEHNRLYWYRQTLGQGPEFLTYFQNEAQLEKSRLLSDRFSAERPKGSFSTLEIQRTEQGDSAMYLCASSLAGPAFFGQGTRLTVV.

The chain is built from TRBV5-6 and TRBJ2-1, with 7 bases aligning to TRBD2. Trimming at V came to 3 bases and at J to 10 bases, leaving 10 bases not matched to a gene. This CDR3 comprises 14 residues. Germline loops: CDR1 SGHDT, CDR2 YYEEEE. CDR3 bases: TGTGCCAGCAGCTGGGACGGCGGGAGTATGGAGCAGTTCTTC. Translation: CASSWDGGSMEQFF.

This chain connects TRBV28 to TRBJ2-5, with D unresolved. The germline CDR1 and CDR2 sequences are MDHEN and SYDVKM. This CDR3 is built from 15 residues. Trimming pared 6 bases from V and 2 bases from J, leaving 16 bases between. DNA of the CDR3: TGTGCCAGCAGCAAAGTAGGCAGGCCGCAAGAGACCCAGTACTTC. This encodes CASSKVGRPQETQYF.

The chain recombines TRBV7-9 with TRBJ2-1; 7 nucleotides agree with TRBD1. CDR3 length: 15 residues. The germline CDR1 and CDR2 sequences are SEHNR and FQNEAQ (reference sequence). The trim removed 4 bases at V and 4 bases at J, leaving 7 bases unmatched. CDR3 sequence: CASSSRDRLYNEQFF. The CDR3 bases are TGTGCCAGCAGCTCCCGGGACAGACTATACAATGAGCAGTTCTTC.

This clone was counted between two and nine times. The CDR3 is CASSQYSGFDYGYTF. CDR3 sequence (DNA): TGTGCCAGCAGTCAGTATTCCGGGTTTGACTATGGCTACACCTTC. The V gene is TRBV27, the J gene TRBJ1-2, with D unresolved. Germline assignment: CDR1 MNHEY and CDR2 SMNVEV (reference sequence). The CDR3 consists of 15 residues. Trimming pared 5 bases from V and 3 bases from J, leaving 16 bases between.

The rearrangement links TRBV6-4 to TRBJ2-3, with TRBD1 matching over 10 bases. Looked up from germline, CDR1 is MRHNA and CDR2 is SNTAGT. The length of the CDR3 is 15 residues. V shed 2 bases, J shed 4 bases, and the junction held 3 bases outside the gene matches. CDR3 DNA sequence: TGTGCCAGCAGTGACGTGACAGGGGGCGCAGATACGCAGTATTTT. Translation: CASSDVTGGADTQYF.

CDR3 in amino acids: CASSLADGGLRNIQYF. CDR3 coding DNA: TGCGCCAGCAGCTTGGCAGACGGAGGACTTAGGAACATTCAGTACTTC. The J gene is TRBJ2-4, the V gene TRBV5-1; D might be TRBD2 (5 bases). CDR1 and CDR2 (germline): SGHRS, YFSETQ. The CDR3 extends over 16 amino acids. V was shortened by 0 bases and J by 7 bases, with 17 bases between the two germline ends.

The gene calls are TRBV11-2 and TRBJ1-6; a possible D gene is TRBD1 (5 bases). The CDR3 totals 15 residues. The germline gives CDR1 SGHAT, CDR2 FQNNGV. V lost 0 bases, J lost 6 bases, and 9 bases lay in between. The CDR3 DNA sequence: TGTGCCAGCAGCTTAGAGACGGGGGGTAATTCACCCCTCCACTTT. Encoded protein: CASSLETGGNSPLHF.

The gene calls are TRBV5-4 and TRBJ1-2; no clear D. Germline CDR1 SGHNT, CDR2 YYREEE (reference sequence). With 4 bases removed from V and 8 bases from J, the gap between germline ends came to 15 bases. The CDR3 has 13 amino acids. The CDR3, as DNA: TGTGCCAGCAGCCCGACATCTTCGGGCGGCTACACCTTC. Its protein product is CASSPTSSGGYTF.

The chain has TRBV5-5 and TRBJ2-1, with TRBD2 matching 12 bases. This CDR3 has 17 residues. The V gene end was trimmed by 1 base and the J gene end by 3 bases; junction bases not matched to a gene: 5. Germline values: CDR1 SGHKS, CDR2 YYEKEE (reference sequence). CDR3 protein: CASSLRLAGDNYNEQFF. The CDR3, as DNA: TGTGCCAGCAGCTTGAGACTAGCGGGGGATAACTACAATGAGCAGTTCTTC. Variable domain in full (rest from reference TRBV5-5 and TRBJ2-1): DAGVTQSPTHLIKTRGQQVTLRCSPISGHKSVSWYQQVLGQGPQFIFQYYEKEERGRGNFPDRFSARQFPNYSSELNVNALLLGDSALYLCASSLRLAGDNYNEQFFGPGTRLTVL.

The rearrangement links TRBV5-1 to TRBJ1-6; 7 bases are shared with TRBD1. CDR1 is SGHRS, CDR2 YFSETQ, per germline. J lost 8 bases, V lost 7 bases, and 6 bases had no gene match. The CDR3 loop spans 13 amino acids. The CDR3 DNA reads as TGCGCCAGCGGGGACAGTCGAGATTCACCCCTCCACTTT. It yields the protein CASGDSRDSPLHF.

The CDR3 DNA reads TGCGCCAGCAGGGCGGGGGGGCACAATGAGCAGTTCTTC. It is translated as CASRAGGHNEQFF. This chain uses TRBV5-1 with TRBJ2-1, with TRBD2 matching over 9 bases. The CDR3 length is 13 residues. Trimming took 5 bases from V and 5 from J; bases not matched to a gene: 2. CDR1 is SGHRS and CDR2 is YFSETQ in the germline V gene.

The V call is TRBV28, the J call TRBJ1-2; 7 bases match TRBD1. V shed 6 bases and J 9 bases; nucleotides not matched to a gene: 10. CDR1 is MDHEN and CDR2 is SYDVKM in the germline V gene. CDR3 length: 13 amino acids. In DNA, the CDR3 is TGTGCCAGCAGCTTCGACAGGGTTGTGAGCTACACCTTC. Amino acid sequence: CASSFDRVVSYTF.

The chain links TRBV5-4 to TRBJ1-4, with TRBD1 matching over 7 bases. The J segment lost 2 bases and the V segment lost 1 base, leaving 5 bases of the junction unmatched. Germline V gene data show CDR1 as SGHNT and CDR2 as YYREEE (reference sequence). This CDR3 is built from 16 residues. CDR3 sequence reads: CASSLMGQTTNEKLFF. For the CDR3, the DNA is TGTGCCAGCAGCTTGATGGGACAGACTACTAATGAAAAACTGTTTTTT.

The chain links TRBV28 to TRBJ1-6; D might be TRBD1 (6 bases). Germline values: CDR1 MDHEN, CDR2 SYDVKM. Trimming cost V 7 bases and J 4 bases, with 8 bases left between them. The CDR3 is 13 residues long. In nucleotides, the CDR3 is TGTGCCAGCAAACAGGGATATAATTCACCCCTCCACTTT. Its translation: CASKQGYNSPLHF.

The J gene is TRBJ2-7, the V gene TRBV5-1; perhaps D is TRBD1 or TRBD2 (5 bases each). This CDR3 region has 13 residues. Per germline, CDR1 SGHRS and CDR2 YFSETQ. V was trimmed by 2 bases and J by 2 bases, leaving 8 bases between them. The CDR3 nucleotides read TGCGCCAGCAGCTTTGGGGGAACCTACGAGCAGTACTTC. It yields the protein CASSFGGTYEQYF.

This sequence joins TRBV19 and TRBJ1-3; 8 bases fit TRBD1. The germline V gene encodes CDR1 LNHDA and CDR2 SQIVND (reference sequence). CDR3 length: 14 residues. V shed 10 bases and J 0 bases; nucleotides not matched to a gene: 5. Written as DNA, the CDR3 is TGTGCCACTACAGGGGGATCCTCTGGAAACACCATATATTTT. As protein: CATTGGSSGNTIYF.

This chain joins TRBV2 and TRBJ2-2; the match to TRBD1 covers 8 bases. The V gene end was trimmed by 3 bases and the J gene end by 4 bases; junction bases not matched to a gene: 10. Germline V lookup: CDR1 SNHLY, CDR2 FYNNEI. This CDR3 contains 17 residues. The CDR3 is CASSDPRGLDRTGELFF. The CDR3 DNA reads TGTGCCAGCAGTGACCCCAGGGGGCTAGATCGCACCGGGGAGCTGTTTTTT. Filled out from reference TRBV2 and TRBJ2-2, the complete variable domain reads EPEVTQTPSHQVTQMGQEVILRCVPISNHLYFYWYRQILGQKVEFLVSFYNNEISEKSEIFDDQFSVERPDGSNFTLKIRSTKLEDSAMYFCASSDPRGLDRTGELFFGEGSRLTVL.

The genes are TRBV30 and TRBJ2-1; 10 bases line up with TRBD2. Germline V CDR1 and CDR2: GTSNPN, SVGIG (reference sequence). Trimming took 4 bases from V and 11 from J; bases not matched to a gene: 8. This CDR3 region has 13 residues. The CDR3 coding sequence is TGTGCCTGGACCTACCTTAGCGGGGGGAAGCAGTTCTTC. Translating it yields CAWTYLSGGKQFF.

V usage is TRBV6-2 or TRBV6-3 and J usage is TRBJ1-2; D unclear. The CDR3 sequence is 17 residues long. CDR1 is MNHEY, CDR2 SVGEGT, per germline. V lost 5 bases and J lost 6, with 25 bases in between. Here the CDR3 DNA reads TGTGCCAGCAGTACCAATTGGGGTTTCTCACGGCTTAATGGCTACACCTTC. Its protein product is CASSTNWGFSRLNGYTF.

The chain couples TRBV18 to TRBJ2-5, with TRBD1 matching over 7 bases. Germline lookup yields CDR1 KGHSH and CDR2 LQKENI. This CDR3 is built from 15 residues. Trimming took 0 bases from V and 1 from J; bases not matched to a gene: 2. The CDR3: CASSPPGGPQETQYF. CDR3 bases: TGTGCCAGCTCACCACCAGGGGGCCCCCAAGAGACCCAGTACTTC.

This clone was detected only once. This chain uses TRBV5-4 with TRBJ1-1, with D possibly TRBD1 on 5 matching bases. Germline CDR1 reads SGHNT; CDR2 reads YYREEE (reference sequence). Trimming stripped 7 bases from V and 1 base from J, with 5 bases between. The CDR3 has 11 residues. The CDR3 reads CASQGNTEAFF. For the CDR3, the DNA is TGTGCCAGCCAGGGGAACACTGAAGCTTTCTTT.

CDR3 bases: TGTGCCAGCAGCTTGATAGGGGAGACCCAGTACTTC. Translation: CASSLIGETQYF. The chain employs TRBV5-4 and TRBJ2-5; D gene uncertain. Trimming shortened V by 1 base and J by 5 bases, and 6 bases separated the two germline ends. The germline V gene has CDR1 SGHNT and CDR2 YYREEE (reference sequence). The CDR3 covers 12 residues.

This chain connects TRBV7-9 to TRBJ2-2; the D call may be TRBD1 or TRBD2 (5 bases each). Per the germline V gene, CDR1 is SEHNR and CDR2 is FQNEAQ (reference sequence). Trimming left V 5 bases short and J 5 bases short, with 21 bases between. This CDR3 contains 17 residues. The CDR3 protein is CASSRGHMGLDTGELFF. The CDR3 DNA reads as TGTGCCAGCAGCCGGGGCCACATGGGTTTAGATACCGGGGAGCTGTTTTTT.

The CDR3 DNA reads as TGCGCCAGCAGCACCCGCGAGTCCTACGAGCAGTACTTC. This encodes CASSTRESYEQYF. The V call is TRBV5-1, the J call TRBJ2-7; D is unclear. V shed 4 bases and J shed 1 base, with 9 bases lying between them. This CDR3 contains 13 residues. Germline CDR1 is SGHRS and CDR2 is YFSETQ.

The V call is TRBV29-1, the J call TRBJ2-2; D is possibly TRBD1 (6 bases). Germline V CDR1 and CDR2: SQVTM, ANQGSEA. Deletions cut 6 bases from V and 2 bases from J, with 13 bases between. The length of the CDR3 is 14 residues. The CDR3 here is CSVIRGPNTGELFF. The CDR3 nucleotides read TGCAGCGTGATCAGGGGCCCTAACACCGGGGAGCTGTTTTTT.

V usage is TRBV7-9 and J usage is TRBJ2-2, with a weak D call TRBD2 (6 bases). V lost 5 bases and J lost 8, with 15 bases in between. This CDR3 contains 14 residues. The germline V gene has CDR1 SEHNR and CDR2 FQNEAQ (reference sequence). The CDR3 spells CASSLQSSGGELFF. The DNA of the CDR3 is TGTGCCAGCAGCCTTCAATCCAGCGGGGGGGAGCTGTTTTTT.

This clone was counted between two and nine times. V usage is TRBV25-1 and J usage is TRBJ2-7, with D uncertain. The CDR3 is 12 residues long. Trimming removed 0 bases at V and 6 bases at J, with 6 bases between. Germline CDR1 and CDR2: MGHDK and SYGVNS. The CDR3 loop reads CASSEYFSEQYF. The CDR3 coding sequence is TGTGCCAGCAGTGAATACTTCAGCGAGCAGTACTTC.